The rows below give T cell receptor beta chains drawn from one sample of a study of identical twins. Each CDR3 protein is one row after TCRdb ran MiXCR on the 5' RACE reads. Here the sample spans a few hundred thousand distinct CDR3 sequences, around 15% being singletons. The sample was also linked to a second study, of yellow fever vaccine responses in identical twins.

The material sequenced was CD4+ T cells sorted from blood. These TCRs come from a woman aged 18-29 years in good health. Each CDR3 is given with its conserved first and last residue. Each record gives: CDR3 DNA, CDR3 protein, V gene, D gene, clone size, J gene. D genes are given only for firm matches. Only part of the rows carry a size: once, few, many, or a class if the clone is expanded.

cdr3_nt: TGCAGTGCTAGAAGTAATAGCGGGAACACCGGGGAGCTGTTTTTT
cdr3_aa: CSARSNSGNTGELFF
v_call: TRBV20-1
d_call: NA
clone_size: NA
j_call: TRBJ2-2

cdr3_nt: TGCGCCAGCAGCTTGGGTCACCTCGGGAGCGAGCAGTACTTC
cdr3_aa: CASSLGHLGSEQYF
v_call: TRBV5-1
d_call: NA
clone_size: NA
j_call: TRBJ2-7

cdr3_nt: TGCAGTGCTAGTGCAGATACGCAGTATTTT
cdr3_aa: CSASADTQYF
v_call: TRBV20-1
d_call: NA
clone_size: few
j_call: TRBJ2-3

cdr3_nt: TGTGCCAGCAGCTTAATGATGGCCACAGATACGCAGTATTTT
cdr3_aa: CASSLMMATDTQYF
v_call: TRBV7-2
d_call: NA
clone_size: NA
j_call: TRBJ2-3

cdr3_nt: TGCAGTGCTATCATAGCGGGAGAGGCTTACAATGAGCAGTTCTTC
cdr3_aa: CSAIIAGEAYNEQFF
v_call: TRBV20-1
d_call: TRBD2
clone_size: many
j_call: TRBJ2-1

cdr3_nt: TGCAGCGTCGTTAAATCCCGTGGGGGAGAGACCCAGTACTTC
cdr3_aa: CSVVKSRGGETQYF
v_call: TRBV29-1
d_call: NA
clone_size: NA
j_call: TRBJ2-5

cdr3_nt: TGCGCCAGCAAGGGAGACATAAATAATTCACCCCTCCACTTT
cdr3_aa: CASKGDINNSPLHF
v_call: TRBV5-1
d_call: NA
clone_size: few
j_call: TRBJ1-6

cdr3_nt: TGTGCCAGTAGTATTAGGGGGAAGAGGGATAAGGGGTCGGCGTACAATGAGCAGTTCTTC
cdr3_aa: CASSIRGKRDKGSAYNEQFF
v_call: TRBV19
d_call: NA
clone_size: NA
j_call: TRBJ2-1

cdr3_nt: TGCGCCAGCAGTGAGTCTCAATCTGTGGAGCTGTTTTTT
cdr3_aa: CASSESQSVELFF
v_call: TRBV10-1
d_call: NA
clone_size: NA
j_call: TRBJ2-2

cdr3_nt: TGTGCCAGCAGCTTAGCTCTCGCAGGGGGAGTCTACAATGAGCAGTTCTTC
cdr3_aa: CASSLALAGGVYNEQFF
v_call: TRBV7-9
d_call: TRBD1
clone_size: NA
j_call: TRBJ2-1

cdr3_nt: TGTGCCACCAGTCGAAGTCCGAACACCGGGGAGCTGTTTTTT
cdr3_aa: CATSRSPNTGELFF
v_call: TRBV24-1
d_call: NA
clone_size: NA
j_call: TRBJ2-2

cdr3_nt: TGTGCCAGCAGCTTAGTGAGAGGGCTCACCGGGGAGCTGTTTTTT
cdr3_aa: CASSLVRGLTGELFF
v_call: TRBV11-2
d_call: NA
clone_size: NA
j_call: TRBJ2-2

cdr3_nt: TGTGCCAGCAGCTTAATGGGCGGGGGGAGCACAGATACGCAGTATTTT
cdr3_aa: CASSLMGGGSTDTQYF
v_call: TRBV7-3
d_call: TRBD2
clone_size: NA
j_call: TRBJ2-3

cdr3_nt: TGTGCCAGCAGTTACATCAGACCAGCCGCCACCGGGGAGCTGTTTTTT
cdr3_aa: CASSYIRPAATGELFF
v_call: TRBV6-2/TRBV6-3
d_call: NA
clone_size: NA
j_call: TRBJ2-2

cdr3_nt: TGTGCCAGCAGTGAAGTCACTAGCAATCAGCCCCAGCATTTT
cdr3_aa: CASSEVTSNQPQHF
v_call: TRBV6-1
d_call: NA
clone_size: NA
j_call: TRBJ1-5

cdr3_nt: TGTGCCAGCAATCGACAGGTAGAGACCCAGTACTTC
cdr3_aa: CASNRQVETQYF
v_call: TRBV2
d_call: NA
clone_size: few
j_call: TRBJ2-5

cdr3_nt: TGTGCCAGCAGTGAAGCGCGGGGGGGGAAAAACATTCAGTACTTC
cdr3_aa: CASSEARGGKNIQYF
v_call: TRBV2
d_call: TRBD2
clone_size: NA
j_call: TRBJ2-4

cdr3_nt: TGTGCCAGCAGCGTATCTCCGGGAGAGGCAAACATTCAGTACTTC
cdr3_aa: CASSVSPGEANIQYF
v_call: TRBV9
d_call: NA
clone_size: NA
j_call: TRBJ2-4

cdr3_nt: TGTGCCAGCAGCCAATGGCGACTAGCGAGTCCAGATACGCAGTATTTT
cdr3_aa: CASSQWRLASPDTQYF
v_call: TRBV14
d_call: TRBD2
clone_size: NA
j_call: TRBJ2-3

cdr3_nt: TGTGCCAGCAGCCAGAACAGGGGGCGTAATGAAAAACTGTTTTTT
cdr3_aa: CASSQNRGRNEKLFF
v_call: TRBV3-1
d_call: TRBD1
clone_size: NA
j_call: TRBJ1-4

cdr3_nt: TGCAGTGCTCTCTGGACTGGTCGGGAGACCCAGTACTTC
cdr3_aa: CSALWTGRETQYF
v_call: TRBV20-1
d_call: NA
clone_size: NA
j_call: TRBJ2-5

cdr3_nt: TGTGCCAGCAGTCTAGGACAGGTGTACGAGCAGTACTTC
cdr3_aa: CASSLGQVYEQYF
v_call: TRBV12-3/TRBV12-4
d_call: TRBD1
clone_size: many
j_call: TRBJ2-7

cdr3_nt: TGTGCCAGCAGCCAAGATCAAGAAACGAGGAGGGGGCCAGAGACCCAGTACTTC
cdr3_aa: CASSQDQETRRGPETQYF
v_call: TRBV14
d_call: NA
clone_size: NA
j_call: TRBJ2-5

cdr3_nt: TGTGCCAGCAGTTTAATTGGTCGAGCAGATACGCAGTATTTT
cdr3_aa: CASSLIGRADTQYF
v_call: TRBV28
d_call: NA
clone_size: NA
j_call: TRBJ2-3

cdr3_nt: TGCAGTGCTAGAGATCAGGGAGGGAGAGGTGAGCAGTTCTTC
cdr3_aa: CSARDQGGRGEQFF
v_call: TRBV20-1
d_call: TRBD2
clone_size: NA
j_call: TRBJ2-1

cdr3_nt: TGCAGTGCTAACCTAGCCAAAAACATTCAGTACTTC
cdr3_aa: CSANLAKNIQYF
v_call: TRBV20-1
d_call: NA
clone_size: few
j_call: TRBJ2-4

cdr3_nt: TGCAGTGCTAGGAGAGGGAGTCAAGAGACCCAGTACTTC
cdr3_aa: CSARRGSQETQYF
v_call: TRBV20-1
d_call: NA
clone_size: few
j_call: TRBJ2-5

cdr3_nt: TGTGCCAGCAGCTTAGCTTCGGGAGTTCACACTGAAGCTTTCTTT
cdr3_aa: CASSLASGVHTEAFF
v_call: TRBV7-2
d_call: NA
clone_size: NA
j_call: TRBJ1-1

cdr3_nt: TGTGCCAGCAGTTACTCAGGCGTAGGGGACAACTATGGCTACACCTTC
cdr3_aa: CASSYSGVGDNYGYTF
v_call: TRBV6-5
d_call: NA
clone_size: few
j_call: TRBJ1-2

cdr3_nt: TGTGCCAGCAGTGAGGTAGCGGATATGGGGAATGAGCAGTTCTTC
cdr3_aa: CASSEVADMGNEQFF
v_call: TRBV6-4
d_call: NA
clone_size: few
j_call: TRBJ2-1

cdr3_nt: TGCAGTGCTAGAGATACAGCGGGAGCCTCCTACAATGAGCAGTTCTTC
cdr3_aa: CSARDTAGASYNEQFF
v_call: TRBV20-1
d_call: TRBD2
clone_size: NA
j_call: TRBJ2-1

cdr3_nt: TGTGCCAGCAGTTTTCAGGGGGTTAATAACTATGGCTACACCTTC
cdr3_aa: CASSFQGVNNYGYTF
v_call: TRBV12-3/TRBV12-4
d_call: TRBD1
clone_size: NA
j_call: TRBJ1-2

cdr3_nt: TGTGCCAGCAGTTGGGTAGCGGGTACGCAGTATTTT
cdr3_aa: CASSWVAGTQYF
v_call: TRBV27
d_call: TRBD2
clone_size: NA
j_call: TRBJ2-3

cdr3_nt: TGCAGTGCTAGCATCTATAGCAATCAGCCCCAGCATTTT
cdr3_aa: CSASIYSNQPQHF
v_call: TRBV20-1
d_call: NA
clone_size: few
j_call: TRBJ1-5

cdr3_nt: TGTGCCAGCAGTTTACGGATATCTTACTATGGCTACACCTTC
cdr3_aa: CASSLRISYYGYTF
v_call: TRBV12-3/TRBV12-4
d_call: NA
clone_size: NA
j_call: TRBJ1-2

cdr3_nt: TGTGCCACCAGCAGGGGTCCGGGGGAGACCCAGTACTTC
cdr3_aa: CATSRGPGETQYF
v_call: TRBV15
d_call: NA
clone_size: NA
j_call: TRBJ2-5

cdr3_nt: TGTGCCAGCAGTCACTCGGGTGGCCTAGCCAAAAACATTCAGTACTTC
cdr3_aa: CASSHSGGLAKNIQYF
v_call: TRBV28
d_call: NA
clone_size: NA
j_call: TRBJ2-4

cdr3_nt: TGTGCCACCAGTGATTTGAGCGGAAACTCCTACAATGAGCAGTTCTTC
cdr3_aa: CATSDLSGNSYNEQFF
v_call: TRBV24-1
d_call: NA
clone_size: NA
j_call: TRBJ2-1

cdr3_nt: TGTGCCAGCAGACACGGAGGGACTAGCGGGGGGCCCTACCAAGAGACCCAGTACTTC
cdr3_aa: CASRHGGTSGGPYQETQYF
v_call: TRBV6-1
d_call: TRBD2
clone_size: NA
j_call: TRBJ2-5

cdr3_nt: TGCAGCGTTGAAACAGCGGGGTCAGATACGCAGTATTTT
cdr3_aa: CSVETAGSDTQYF
v_call: TRBV29-1
d_call: TRBD2
clone_size: few
j_call: TRBJ2-3

cdr3_nt: TGCGCCAGCAGCATATCGACCCAGAACACTGAAGCTTTCTTT
cdr3_aa: CASSISTQNTEAFF
v_call: TRBV5-1
d_call: NA
clone_size: NA
j_call: TRBJ1-1

cdr3_nt: TGTGCCAGCAGTCCATGGGACAGCAAAACAGATACGCAGTATTTT
cdr3_aa: CASSPWDSKTDTQYF
v_call: TRBV27
d_call: TRBD1
clone_size: NA
j_call: TRBJ2-3

cdr3_nt: TGTGCCAGCAGTTTAATACAGGGGACTGAAGCTTTCTTT
cdr3_aa: CASSLIQGTEAFF
v_call: TRBV12-3/TRBV12-4
d_call: TRBD1
clone_size: NA
j_call: TRBJ1-1

cdr3_nt: TGTGCCAGCAGTGAAACGGGGGCAAACACCGGGGAGCTGTTTTTT
cdr3_aa: CASSETGANTGELFF
v_call: TRBV2
d_call: NA
clone_size: few
j_call: TRBJ2-2

cdr3_nt: TGTGCCAGCAGCTTGCTCCCCACAGATACGCAGTATTTT
cdr3_aa: CASSLLPTDTQYF
v_call: TRBV5-4
d_call: NA
clone_size: NA
j_call: TRBJ2-3

cdr3_nt: TGCAGTGCTAGAGATCCAACCTGGCACCCCTGGAGCACAGATACGCAGTATTTT
cdr3_aa: CSARDPTWHPWSTDTQYF
v_call: TRBV20-1
d_call: NA
clone_size: few
j_call: TRBJ2-3

cdr3_nt: TGTGCCAGCACCAATACCGGGACTAGCGTTAGGGTGCAGTTCTTC
cdr3_aa: CASTNTGTSVRVQFF
v_call: TRBV12-3/TRBV12-4
d_call: TRBD2
clone_size: NA
j_call: TRBJ2-1

cdr3_nt: TGTGCCAGCAGCTTAAGGGGACAGGGAGAAGAGACCCAGTACTTC
cdr3_aa: CASSLRGQGEETQYF
v_call: TRBV11-2
d_call: TRBD1
clone_size: few
j_call: TRBJ2-5

cdr3_nt: TGTGCCAGCAGCCCCGGGACAGTCGCCTACACAGATACGCAGTATTTT
cdr3_aa: CASSPGTVAYTDTQYF
v_call: TRBV3-1
d_call: TRBD1
clone_size: many
j_call: TRBJ2-3

cdr3_nt: TGTGCCAGCAGGCGGACAGGGATTAACACCGGGGAGCTGTTTTTT
cdr3_aa: CASRRTGINTGELFF
v_call: TRBV12-3/TRBV12-4
d_call: TRBD1
clone_size: many
j_call: TRBJ2-2